The rows below give T cell receptor beta chains drawn from one sample of a study of CD8+ T cells in alopecia areata. Produced via immunoSEQ multiplex PCR; TCRdb's table is partial and in-frame only. The sample consists of approximately 170,000 clones, around 59% of them appearing once. Source: CD4+ T cells sorted from blood, taken at week 24, from a patient treated with tofacitinib. The receptors stem from a human donor with alopecia areata. The CDR3 runs from the conserved cysteine through the conserved F or W. D genes are given only for firm matches. Size tells how often a clone was seen (once, few, many) or the class of an expanded clone, and some rows leave it out.

>TRBD1|14|few|TRBJ1-5|TRBV6-6
TGTGCCAGTCTACAGGGGGCGCGTAATCAGCCCCAGCATTTT
CASLQGARNQPQHF
>-|13|-|TRBJ2-7|TRBV7-3
TGTGCCAGCAGCTTAACGCTTCGGGACGAGCAGTACTTC
CASSLTLRDEQYF
>-|12|-|TRBJ2-3|TRBV29-1
TGCAGCTCATGGACAGATACAGATACGCAGTATTTT
CSSWTDTDTQYF
>TRBD1|14|-|TRBJ2-7|TRBV6-5
TGTGCCAGCAGAGTCGACAGGGTCTCCTACGAGCAGTACTTC
CASRVDRVSYEQYF
>-|14|few|TRBJ1-5|TRBV5-1
TGCGCCAGCAGTATTGGGGGGGCTGATCAGCCCCAGCATTTT
CASSIGGADQPQHF
>-|12|-|TRBJ2-5|TRBV18
TGTGCCAGCTCACCGAAGGCGGAGACCCAGTACTTC
CASSPKAETQYF
>-|15|-|TRBJ2-1|TRBV4-2
TGTGCCAGCAGCCAAGACGGGGCTAGGAACGATGAGCAGTTCTTC
CASSQDGARNDEQFF
>TRBD2|19|-|TRBJ2-3|TRBV15
TGTGCCACCAGCGGAGAGACACTCCCTAGCGGGGGAGGAGCAGATACGCAGTATTTT
CATSGETLPSGGGADTQYF
>-|12|once|TRBJ1-2|TRBV30
TGTGCCTGGCAGGGGTCTAACTATGGCTACACCTTC
CAWQGSNYGYTF
>-|15|-|TRBJ2-7|TRBV5-1
TGCGCCAGCAGCTTGTATTCCAGGGCAGTTAACGAGCAGTACTTC
CASSLYSRAVNEQYF
>-|15|-|TRBJ1-2|TRBV15
TGTGCCACCAGCAGAGATATTGACGGTCCCTATGGCTACACCTTC
CATSRDIDGPYGYTF
>TRBD2|15|-|TRBJ2-7|TRBV9
TGTGCCAGCAGCGTAGGAGTAGCGGGGTTCGACGAGCAGTACTTC
CASSVGVAGFDEQYF
>-|16|-|TRBJ1-2|TRBV11-2
TGTGCCAGCAGCCCAAACTTCAGACAGGCCGGCTATGGCTACACCTTC
CASSPNFRQAGYGYTF
>-|16|-|TRBJ2-5|TRBV5-6
TGTGCCAGCAGCTTGTATCTCCGGGTAGGCCGAGAGACCCAGTACTTC
CASSLYLRVGRETQYF
>-|15|-|TRBJ2-7|TRBV19
TGTGCCAGTAGTATAGATCTAAGGTCCTCCTACGAGCAGTACTTC
CASSIDLRSSYEQYF
>-|13|-|TRBJ2-7|TRBV5-6
TGTGCCAGCAGCTTGGTGGTGTCTTACGAGCAGTACTTC
CASSLVVSYEQYF
>TRBD1|13|-|TRBJ1-1|TRBV29-1
TGCAGCGCTCCGACAGGGGAGAGCACTGAAGCTTTCTTT
CSAPTGESTEAFF
>-|13|-|TRBJ2-7|TRBV18
TGTGCCAGCTCATTGCAGGGTGGCTACGAGCAGTACTTC
CASSLQGGYEQYF
>-|14|-|TRBJ2-5|TRBV29-1
TGCAGCGTTGAGCTGATGCTTATTAGGGAGACCCAGTACTTC
CSVELMLIRETQYF
>TRBD2|14|-|TRBJ2-5|TRBV30
TGTGCCTGGGCCCGCCGGGGGGGCGTAGAGACCCAGTACTTC
CAWARRGGVETQYF
>-|12|few|TRBJ2-5|TRBV6-5
TGTGCCAGCAGTTACGGGGGAGAGACCCAGTACTTC
CASSYGGETQYF
>-|12|-|TRBJ1-5|TRBV6-5
TGTGCCAGCAGTTCAGGGGTTCAGCCCCAGCATTTT
CASSSGVQPQHF
>-|14|-|TRBJ2-1|TRBV7-9
TGTGCCAGCAGCTTACAGGGCTCCTACAATGAGCAGTTCTTC
CASSLQGSYNEQFF
>TRBD2|16|few|TRBJ2-5|TRBV7-2
TGTGCCAGCAGCCCAACCTCGGCTAGCGGACAAGAGACCCAGTACTTC
CASSPTSASGQETQYF
>-|17|-|TRBJ1-6|TRBV4-1
TGCGCCAGCAGCCAAGTGGAATCAGGGTGGGATAATTCACCCCTCCACTTT
CASSQVESGWDNSPLHF
>-|16|-|TRBJ2-5|TRBV19
TGTGCCAGTAGTATAGCCACGGCAGGCCTAGGAGAGACCCAGTACTTC
CASSIATAGLGETQYF
>-|17|-|TRBJ2-4|TRBV9
TGTGCCAGCAGCGCCGGTACCATACAGGGAGGCAAAAACATTCAGTACTTC
CASSAGTIQGGKNIQYF
>-|14|-|TRBJ2-7|TRBV6-4
TGTGCCAGCCTCAAGAGGAACAGGCAAACGGAGCAGTACTTC
CASLKRNRQTEQYF
>TRBD1|15|-|TRBJ2-7|TRBV11-2
TGTGCCAGCAACCGCCGCCGGGACAGTCCCTACGAGCAGTACTTC
CASNRRRDSPYEQYF
>TRBD1|14|-|TRBJ2-5|TRBV30
TGTGCCTGGAGTATGACAGGGGCGCGGGAGACCCAGTACTTC
CAWSMTGARETQYF
>-|13|-|TRBJ2-7|TRBV4-1
TGCGCCAGCAGCCCCTACTCGCGGTGGGAGCAGTACTTC
CASSPYSRWEQYF
>-|13|-|TRBJ1-1|TRBV29-1
TGCAGCGTTGTAGGCCCGATGAACACTGAAGCTTTCTTT
CSVVGPMNTEAFF
>-|14|-|TRBJ2-3|TRBV7-2
TGTGCCAGCAGCACCCGGTCCCGTGGGGATACGCAGTATTTT
CASSTRSRGDTQYF
>-|12|-|TRBJ2-7|TRBV29-1
TGCAGTGACCGGGCCCTCCGGCGGGAGCAGTACTTC
CSDRALRREQYF
>TRBD1|14|few|TRBJ2-7|TRBV30
TGTGCCTGGAGTACCGGGACAGGGTTGTACGAGCAGTACTTC
CAWSTGTGLYEQYF